The source of this T cell receptor beta chain is a study of T cells after yellow fever vaccination. This CDR3 region has 15 residues. Germline CDR1 reads SGHNT; CDR2 reads YYREEE (reference sequence). Losses at the gene ends were 0 bases for V and 3 bases for J; bases not matched to a gene: 5. TCRdb re-called the 5' RACE reads through MiXCR, storing one row per CDR3 protein. The sample consists of 250,000 to 400,000 distinct CDR3 sequences, about 4.5% of them appearing once. This clonotype was observed a few times. The chain couples TRBV5-4 to TRBJ2-7; 8 nucleotides align to TRBD1. The TCR sequence derives from a man between 18 and 35 years old who received the YFV17D yellow fever vaccine. The sample in question was PBMCs, obtained 15 days after the yellow fever booster vaccination. The CDR3 reads CASSLGGTGGYEQYV. The CDR3 DNA sequence: TGTGCCAGCAGCTTGGGGGGGACAGGTGGCTACGAGCAGTACGTC.